The 12 T cell receptor beta chains listed next were all sequenced from one sample in a study of T-cell memory formation after mild COVID-19. TCRdb re-analysed the 5' RACE reads in MiXCR, keeping a single row per CDR3 protein. The table includes some 290,000 distinct CDR3 sequences, around 16% detected once. Sequencing used PBMCs or a T cell subset sorted from them (not recorded which). The receptors derive from a man aged 18 to 30 who had mild COVID-19 (a few samples of this study predate the infection). Cell type and time point are not known.

CDR3 amino acids: CASSGHSIRGYTF. The CDR3, as DNA: TGTGCCAGCAGTGGACATTCCATTAGGGGCTACACCTTC. V usage is TRBV12-3 or TRBV12-4 and J usage is TRBJ1-2, with a possible D match to TRBD1 (5 bases). Trimming stripped 5 bases from V and 8 bases from J, with 15 bases between. The CDR3 has 13 amino acids.

This clonotype appeared a few times. The CDR3 spells CASSLDTGGETQYF. The CDR3 DNA reads TGTGCCAGCAGCCTTGACACCGGGGGAGAGACCCAGTACTTC. The V call is TRBV12-3 or TRBV12-4, the J call TRBJ2-5, with D tentatively TRBD2 (6 bases). V dropped 6 bases and J dropped 4 bases, with 15 bases sitting between them. The CDR3 runs to 14 residues.

This chain links TRBV10-3 with TRBJ2-5; the match to TRBD1 covers 7 bases. The CDR3 has 18 amino acids. The V segment lost 5 bases and the J segment 5 bases; nucleotides outside the gene matches: 20. Germline assignment: CDR1 ENHRY and CDR2 SYGVKD. CDR3: CAISRPPNAGTAEETQYF. The CDR3 DNA sequence: TGTGCCATCAGTCGACCCCCGAATGCCGGGACAGCCGAGGAGACCCAGTACTTC.

This sequence joins TRBV5-4 and TRBJ2-5, with D uncertain. This CDR3 contains 14 residues. The germline V gene has CDR1 SGHNT and CDR2 YYREEE (reference sequence). V was pared by 0 bases and J by 7 bases, with 13 bases between. The CDR3: CASSLEVGPGTQYF. CDR3 nucleotide sequence: TGTGCCAGCAGCTTGGAGGTCGGACCGGGGACCCAGTACTTC.

The chain uses TRBV12-3 or TRBV12-4 and TRBJ2-7, with D possibly being TRBD2 (5 bases). The CDR3 consists of 13 residues. V was shortened by 5 bases and J by 3 bases, with 11 bases between the two germline ends. Written as DNA, the CDR3 is TGTGCCAGCAGTCCCGGAGGAGACTACGAGCAGTACTTC. Translation: CASSPGGDYEQYF.

This clonotype has a handful of counts. The rearrangement links TRBV20-1 to TRBJ1-5; 9 positions match TRBD1. Losses at the gene ends were 3 bases for V and 4 bases for J; bases not matched to a gene: 10. CDR3 length: 16 amino acids. Looked up from germline, CDR1 is DFQATT and CDR2 is SNEGSKA (reference sequence). CDR3 nucleotides: TGCAGTGCTAGGGGACAGGGAAGGCGGCTGAATCAGCCCCAGCATTTT. This encodes CSARGQGRRLNQPQHF.

The rearrangement uses TRBV28 and TRBJ1-1; 12 positions agree with TRBD1. Germline V CDR1 and CDR2: MDHEN, SYDVKM. The CDR3 sequence is 16 residues long. The V gene end was trimmed by 3 bases and the J gene end by 10 bases; junction bases not matched to a gene: 12. The CDR3 loop reads CASSFYSGTGGLRAFF. As DNA, the CDR3 is TGTGCCAGCAGTTTTTACAGCGGGACAGGGGGCTTAAGAGCTTTCTTT.

The table lists this clonotype with a count of one. The chain couples TRBV5-6 to TRBJ1-5; no clear D gene. Germline V gives CDR1 SGHDT, CDR2 YYEEEE. The V end lost 2 bases, the J end lost 7 bases, and 13 bases lay between the germline ends. There are 14 residues in the CDR3. The CDR3 region has the DNA TGTGCCAGCAGCTTATGGCGGTCTTGGCAGCCCCAGCATTTT. Residues: CASSLWRSWQPQHF.

The chain carries TRBV2 and TRBJ1-6, with D unresolved. The CDR3 length is 14 residues. Germline CDR1 and CDR2: SNHLY and FYNNEI. The V end lost 7 bases, the J end lost 1 base, and 8 bases lay between the germline ends. The CDR3 DNA follows: TGTGCCAGCATAGGCGGGTCCTATAATTCACCCCTCCACTTT. Its protein is CASIGGSYNSPLHF.

In this sample, this clonotype turned up many times. This rearrangement joins TRBV4-1 to TRBJ1-1; D is unresolved. With 6 bases removed from V and 0 bases from J, the gap between germline ends came to 8 bases. The CDR3 has 13 residues. Germline V gene sequence: CDR1 MGHRA, CDR2 YSYEKL. The CDR3 protein is CASRGPMNTEAFF. CDR3 DNA sequence: TGCGCCAGCAGGGGCCCGATGAACACTGAAGCTTTCTTT.

This clonotype was counted at least ten times. The V call is TRBV7-3, the J call TRBJ2-1; D possibly corresponds to TRBD2 (6 bases). This CDR3 has 15 amino acids. Germline loops: CDR1 SGHTA, CDR2 FQGTGA. The ends were cut back, 5 bases at V and 7 bases at J, with 18 bases in the middle. The CDR3 here is CASSPRGGTLNEQFF. The CDR3 DNA reads as TGTGCCAGCAGCCCCCGCGGCGGGACCTTGAATGAGCAGTTCTTC.

This clonotype has at least ten counts. The V call is TRBV5-1, the J call TRBJ2-7, with TRBD1 matching 10 bases. Trimming removed 3 bases from V and 2 bases from J; junction bases left unmatched: 2. The CDR3 loop spans 14 amino acids. Germline loops: CDR1 SGHRS, CDR2 YFSETQ. CDR3 sequence: CASSSGQGPYEQYF. The DNA for the CDR3 is TGCGCCAGCAGCTCGGGACAGGGGCCCTACGAGCAGTACTTC.